A few counts support the clone carrying this TCR beta chain. Its target is not known. A second roughly 6 to 12 cycle PCR used barcoded and J-beta primers. MiXCR, run by TCRdb on the 5' RACE reads, gives a single entry per CDR3 protein. The sample records under 1,000,000 distinct CDR3 sequences, about 34% being singletons. Germline-derived CDR1 and CDR2 are SGHDT and YYEEEE. There are 16 residues in the CDR3. Trimming left V 0 bases short and J 1 base short, with 13 bases between. This sample is part of a study of blood T cells in healthy people across ages. Study observations and caveats: Versus aged donors, long-lived donors had higher diversity and more naive CD4+ cells. Any conclusive comparison of naive versus antigen-experienced cells was prevented by using unsorted PBMCs.

The chain couples TRBV5-6 to TRBJ1-1; tentative D call: TRBD1 (5 bases). This clonotype was sampled from a man between 18 and 29 years old in good health. Sequenced input: blood. CDR3 region: CASSLAFGGRNTEAFF. The CDR3 nucleotides read TGTGCCAGCAGCTTGGCCTTCGGGGGGAGGAACACTGAAGCTTTCTTT.